The sequence of this TCR beta chain was determined in a study of PD-1 and CTLA-4 blockade in melanoma. The table came from immunoSEQ multiplex PCR; TCRdb's copy has only in-frame clones and leaves some out. The sample has some 21,000 clones, around 89% seen once; the top ten hold 6% to 8.5%. This clone was seen just once. Germline V gene sequence: CDR1 SGHRS, CDR2 YFSETQ. J was trimmed by 7 bases and V by 0 bases; bases with no gene match: 11. The CDR3 is made up of 16 amino acids. V usage is TRBV5-1 and J usage is TRBJ1-2; 8 positions match TRBD1. Here the sequenced sample was CD8+ T cells from peripheral blood, taken before anti-PD-1 treatment. The sequence came from a human donor with melanoma. The CDR3 here is CASSLDPPQGVVGYTF. In DNA form, the CDR3 reads TGCGCCAGCAGCTTGGACCCACCACAGGGGGTGGTTGGCTACACCTTC.